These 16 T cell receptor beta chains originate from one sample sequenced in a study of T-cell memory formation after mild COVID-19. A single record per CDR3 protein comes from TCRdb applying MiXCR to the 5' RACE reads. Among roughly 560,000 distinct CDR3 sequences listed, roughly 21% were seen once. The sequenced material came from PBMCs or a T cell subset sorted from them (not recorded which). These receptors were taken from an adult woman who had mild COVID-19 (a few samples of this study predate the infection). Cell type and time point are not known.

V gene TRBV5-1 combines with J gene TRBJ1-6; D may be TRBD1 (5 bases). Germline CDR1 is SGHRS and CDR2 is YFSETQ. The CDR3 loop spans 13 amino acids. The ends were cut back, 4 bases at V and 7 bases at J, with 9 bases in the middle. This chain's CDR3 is CASSRDPNSPLHF. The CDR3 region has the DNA TGCGCCAGCAGCCGGGACCCAAATTCACCCCTCCACTTT. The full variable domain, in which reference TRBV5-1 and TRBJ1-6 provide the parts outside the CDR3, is KAGVTQTPRYLIKTRGQQVTLSCSPISGHRSVSWYQQTPGQGLQFLFEYFSETQRNKGNFPGRFSGRQFSNSRSEMNVSTLELGDSALYLCASSRDPNSPLHFGNGTRLTVT.

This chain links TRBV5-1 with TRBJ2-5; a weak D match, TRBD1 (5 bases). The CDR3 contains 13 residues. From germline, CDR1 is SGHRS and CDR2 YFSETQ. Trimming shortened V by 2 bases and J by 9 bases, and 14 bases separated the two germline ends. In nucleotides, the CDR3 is TGCGCCAGCAGCTTCGATCCAGGGCTGTCCCAGTACTTC. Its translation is CASSFDPGLSQYF.

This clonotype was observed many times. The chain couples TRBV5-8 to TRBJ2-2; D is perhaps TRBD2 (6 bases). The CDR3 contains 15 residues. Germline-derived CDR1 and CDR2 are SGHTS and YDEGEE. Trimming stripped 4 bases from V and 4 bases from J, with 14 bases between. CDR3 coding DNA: TGTGCCAGCAGCCGGCGGGGAGTAGGCACCGGGGAGCTGTTTTTT. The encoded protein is CASSRRGVGTGELFF.

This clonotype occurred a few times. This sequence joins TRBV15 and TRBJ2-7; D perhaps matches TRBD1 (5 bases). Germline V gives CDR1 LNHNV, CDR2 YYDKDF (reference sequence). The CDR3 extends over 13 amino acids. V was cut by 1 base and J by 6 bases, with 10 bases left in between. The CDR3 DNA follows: TGTGCCACCAGCAGAGCTGTTGGGGCCGAGCAGTACTTC. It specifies CATSRAVGAEQYF.

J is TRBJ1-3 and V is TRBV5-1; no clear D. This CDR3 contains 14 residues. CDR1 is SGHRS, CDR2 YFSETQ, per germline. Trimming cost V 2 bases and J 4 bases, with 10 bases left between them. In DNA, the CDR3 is TGCGCCAGCAGCTTCGGCGCTGTAGGAAACACCATATATTTT. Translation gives CASSFGAVGNTIYF.

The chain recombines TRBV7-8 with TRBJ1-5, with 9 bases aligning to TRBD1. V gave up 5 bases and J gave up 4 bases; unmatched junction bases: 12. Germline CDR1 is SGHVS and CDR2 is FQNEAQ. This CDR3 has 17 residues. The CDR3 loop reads CASSRGTGIRGNQPQHF. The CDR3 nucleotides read TGTGCCAGCAGCCGCGGGACAGGGATTAGAGGGAATCAGCCCCAGCATTTT.

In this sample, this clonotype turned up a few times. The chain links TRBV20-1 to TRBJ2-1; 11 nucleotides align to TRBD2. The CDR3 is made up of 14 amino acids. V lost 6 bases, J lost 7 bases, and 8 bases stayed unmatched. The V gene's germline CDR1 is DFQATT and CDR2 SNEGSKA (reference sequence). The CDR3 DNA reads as TGCAGTGCCCCTACTAGCGGGAGACCGAATGAGCAGTTCTTC. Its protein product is CSAPTSGRPNEQFF.

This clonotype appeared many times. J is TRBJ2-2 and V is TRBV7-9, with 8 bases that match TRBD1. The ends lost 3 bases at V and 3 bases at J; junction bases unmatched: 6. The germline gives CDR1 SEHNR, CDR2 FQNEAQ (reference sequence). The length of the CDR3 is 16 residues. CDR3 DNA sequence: TGTGCCAGCAGCTTCGGACAGGGATTTCACACCGGGGAGCTGTTTTTT. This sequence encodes CASSFGQGFHTGELFF.

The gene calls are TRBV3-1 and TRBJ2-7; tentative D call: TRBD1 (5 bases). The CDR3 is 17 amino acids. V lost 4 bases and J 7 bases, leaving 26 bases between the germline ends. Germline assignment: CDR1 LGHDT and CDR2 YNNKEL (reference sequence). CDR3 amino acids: CASSPSTNPRQRGEQYF. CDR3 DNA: TGTGCCAGCAGCCCATCAACGAACCCTCGACAGCGTGGTGAGCAGTACTTC.

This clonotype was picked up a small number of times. CDR3 bases: TGTGCCAGCAGTCCACGGACAGGGATCCAGCCCCAGCATTTT. Amino acid sequence: CASSPRTGIQPQHF. The J gene is TRBJ1-5, the V gene TRBV12-3 or TRBV12-4; 8 nucleotides align to TRBD1. V dropped 5 bases and J dropped 7; count of bases not matched to a gene: 7. The CDR3 runs 14 residues.

The CDR3 reads CASSGSTSGRAGEQFF. The CDR3 coding sequence is TGTGCCAGCAGCGGATCGACTAGCGGGAGAGCGGGTGAGCAGTTCTTC. The chain uses TRBV7-2 and TRBJ2-1, with 12 bases identical to TRBD2. In germline, CDR1 is SGHTA, CDR2 FQGNSA. The CDR3 runs 16 residues. The J segment lost 9 bases and the V segment lost 5 bases, leaving 11 bases of the junction unmatched.

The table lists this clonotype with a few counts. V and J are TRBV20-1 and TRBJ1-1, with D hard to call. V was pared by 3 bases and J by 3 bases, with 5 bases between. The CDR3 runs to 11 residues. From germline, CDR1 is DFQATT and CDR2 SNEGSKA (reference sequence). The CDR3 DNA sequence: TGCAGTGCTAGGAAGGACACTGAAGCTTTCTTT. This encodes CSARKDTEAFF.

This CDR3 reads CASSVDGGYGYTF. The CDR3 nucleotides read TGTGCCAGCAGCGTCGACGGCGGTTATGGCTACACCTTC. The chain links TRBV9 to TRBJ1-2, with no clear D. Trimming cost V 2 bases and J 5 bases, with 10 bases left between them. The CDR3 spans 13 residues. The germline gives CDR1 SGDLS, CDR2 YYNGEE.

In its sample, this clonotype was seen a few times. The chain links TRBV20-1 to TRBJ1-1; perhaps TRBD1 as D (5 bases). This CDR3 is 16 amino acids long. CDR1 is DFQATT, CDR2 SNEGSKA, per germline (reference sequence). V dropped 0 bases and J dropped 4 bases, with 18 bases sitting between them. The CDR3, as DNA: TGCAGTGCTAGAGACGGGGGGTCTGTGGTCCGCACTGAAGCTTTCTTT. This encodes CSARDGGSVVRTEAFF.

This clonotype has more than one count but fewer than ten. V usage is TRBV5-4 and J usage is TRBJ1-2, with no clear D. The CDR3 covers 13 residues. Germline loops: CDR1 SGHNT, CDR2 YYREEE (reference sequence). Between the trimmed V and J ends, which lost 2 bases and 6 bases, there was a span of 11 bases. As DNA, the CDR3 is TGTGCCAGCAGCTTCGAACCCGGGGATGGCTACACCTTC. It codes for CASSFEPGDGYTF. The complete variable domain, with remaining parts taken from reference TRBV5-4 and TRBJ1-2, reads ETGVTQSPTHLIKTRGQQVTLRCSSQSGHNTVSWYQQALGQGPQFIFQYYREEENGRGNFPPRFSGLQFPNYSSELNVNALELDDSALYLCASSFEPGDGYTFGSGTRLTVV.

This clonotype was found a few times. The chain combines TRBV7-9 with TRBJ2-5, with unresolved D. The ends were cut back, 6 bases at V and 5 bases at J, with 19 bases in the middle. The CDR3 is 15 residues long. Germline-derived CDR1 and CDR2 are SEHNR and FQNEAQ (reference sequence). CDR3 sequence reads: CASSPPIVIVETQYF. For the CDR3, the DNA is TGTGCCAGCAGTCCACCTATAGTAATCGTGGAGACCCAGTACTTC.